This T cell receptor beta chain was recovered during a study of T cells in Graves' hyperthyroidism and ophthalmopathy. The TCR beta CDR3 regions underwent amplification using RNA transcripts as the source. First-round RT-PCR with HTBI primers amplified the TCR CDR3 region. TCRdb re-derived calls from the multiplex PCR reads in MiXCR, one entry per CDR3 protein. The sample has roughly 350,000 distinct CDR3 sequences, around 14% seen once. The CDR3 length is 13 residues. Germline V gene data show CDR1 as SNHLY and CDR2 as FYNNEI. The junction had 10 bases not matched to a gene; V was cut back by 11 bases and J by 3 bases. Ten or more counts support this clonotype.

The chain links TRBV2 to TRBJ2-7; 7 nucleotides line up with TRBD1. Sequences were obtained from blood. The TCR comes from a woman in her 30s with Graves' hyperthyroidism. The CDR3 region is CAASRGSNYEQYF. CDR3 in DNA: TGTGCCGCGTCCAGGGGGAGTAACTACGAGCAGTACTTC.